This T cell receptor beta chain was found in a study of blood T cell repertoires in COVID-19. On the study more broadly: Sources were T cells, B-cell-depleted T cells, or PBMCs; the material itself was cDNA or gDNA.

This clone has just one count. Sequencing was performed with immunoSEQ multiplex PCR; in TCRdb, only in-frame clones are kept and a portion is missing. This sample yields 200,000 to 300,000 clones, of which 70% to 90% are seen a single time; less than 3% belongs to the top ten. CDR1 is MNHEY and CDR2 is SVGAGI in the germline V gene. The CDR3 consists of 13 residues. The V gene end was trimmed by 6 bases and the J gene end by 4 bases; junction bases not matched to a gene: 1. This chain connects TRBV6-5 to TRBJ2-2; 8 nucleotides line up with TRBD1. Material: peripheral blood. This sequence originates from a woman between 50 and 59 years old with acute or convalescent COVID-19. CDR3 DNA sequence: TGTGCCAGCAGGACAGGGGTCACCGGGGAGCTGTTTTTT. This encodes CASRTGVTGELFF.